Listed here are 5 T cell receptor beta chains from one sample, sequenced in a study of T cell responses to AZD1222 COVID-19 vaccine. Sequenced by immunoSEQ multiplex PCR; TCRdb stores in-frame clones only, minus some. The sample has roughly 150,000 clones; 90% are singletons. Source: peripheral blood, taken 28 days after the second AZD1222 dose. Receptors were obtained from an adult who received the AZD1222 COVID-19 vaccine.

This rearrangement joins TRBV7-8 to TRBJ1-5, with a tentative D call TRBD1 (5 bases). The V gene lost 2 bases and the J gene lost 2 bases, with 10 bases spanning the gap. The germline CDR1 and CDR2 sequences are SGHVS and FQNEAQ. This CDR3 contains 15 residues. CDR3 protein: CASSLSRVGNQPQHF. The CDR3, as DNA: TGTGCCAGCAGCTTAAGCAGGGTGGGCAATCAGCCCCAGCATTTT.

This clone has a single count. The chain joins TRBV19 to TRBJ2-7, with unresolved D. This CDR3 is 13 amino acids long. Germline CDR1 and CDR2: LNHDA and SQIVND (reference sequence). Trimming pared 3 bases from V and 3 bases from J, leaving 9 bases between. The CDR3 region has the DNA TGTGCCAGTAGTATGAGGAGAAACTACGAGCAGTACTTC. Translation gives CASSMRRNYEQYF.

The chain carries TRBV27 and TRBJ1-6; the D is unclear. V lost 6 bases and J lost 2, with 8 bases in between. This CDR3 has 14 residues. Germline V gene lookup returns CDR1 MNHEY and CDR2 SMNVEV (reference sequence). CDR3 in DNA: TGTGCCAGCAGGTCCGGGACCTATAATTCACCCCTCCACTTT. This encodes CASRSGTYNSPLHF.

V and J are TRBV5-1 and TRBJ1-3; D may be TRBD1 (5 bases). CDR1 is SGHRS and CDR2 is YFSETQ in the germline V gene. Trimming took 1 base from V and 0 from J, leaving 11 bases between them. The CDR3 totals 16 residues. CDR3 DNA sequence: TGCGCCAGCAGCTTGACCGGGACGGCCTCTGGAAACACCATATATTTT. It codes for CASSLTGTASGNTIYF.

J is TRBJ1-6 and V is TRBV28; tentatively, D is TRBD1 (6 bases). The CDR3 spans 12 residues. The germline V and J ends were trimmed by 6 bases and 11 bases, with 11 bases remaining between them. Germline V lookup: CDR1 MDHEN, CDR2 SYDVKM. The CDR3 bases are TGTGCCAGCAGGGACAGCCTGGCACCCCTCCACTTT. Amino acid sequence: CASRDSLAPLHF.